This is a list of T cell receptor beta chains from one sample in a study of blood T cell repertoires in COVID-19. Sequencing used immunoSEQ multiplex PCR; TCRdb keeps in-frame clones, though not all of them. The sample consists of just over 300,000 clones, roughly nine tenths of them appearing once. Sequencing was carried out using peripheral blood. The receptors come from a woman under 40 with COVID-19, enrolled during active disease. CDR3s include the opening cysteine and the closing phenylalanine or tryptophan. D genes are given only for firm matches. Some rows mark clone size as missing; the rest say once, few, many or name a class of expanded clone.

v_gene: TRBV30
j_gene: TRBJ1-6
d_gene: .
abundance: .
CDR3aa: CAWRHSGRSSYNSPLHF
CDR3nt: TGTGCCTGGAGACATTCGGGTAGGAGCTCCTATAATTCACCCCTCCACTTT

v_gene: TRBV5-5
j_gene: TRBJ1-2
d_gene: .
abundance: .
CDR3aa: CASSPPRGEGGYTF
CDR3nt: TGTGCCAGCAGCCCCCCCCGGGGGGAAGGTGGCTACACCTTC

v_gene: TRBV6-1
j_gene: TRBJ1-4
d_gene: .
abundance: .
CDR3aa: CASSARQIPTNEKLFF
CDR3nt: TGTGCCAGCAGTGCTAGACAGATCCCAACTAATGAAAAACTGTTTTTT

v_gene: TRBV9
j_gene: TRBJ1-2
d_gene: .
abundance: .
CDR3aa: CASSVEAGILYGYTF
CDR3nt: TGTGCCAGCAGCGTAGAGGCAGGGATACTTTATGGCTACACCTTC

v_gene: TRBV19
j_gene: TRBJ2-1
d_gene: TRBD1
abundance: .
CDR3aa: CASSINRGQGANEQFF
CDR3nt: TGTGCCAGTAGTATAAACCGGGGACAGGGGGCGAATGAGCAGTTCTTC

v_gene: TRBV6-5
j_gene: TRBJ1-1
d_gene: .
abundance: .
CDR3aa: CASSPQQGRHTEAFF
CDR3nt: TGTGCCAGCAGTCCACAACAGGGTAGGCACACTGAAGCTTTCTTT

v_gene: TRBV9
j_gene: TRBJ2-7
d_gene: .
abundance: .
CDR3aa: CASSVVGDSYEQYF
CDR3nt: TGTGCCAGCAGCGTAGTAGGAGATTCCTACGAGCAGTACTTC

v_gene: TRBV7-8
j_gene: TRBJ1-3
d_gene: TRBD1
abundance: .
CDR3aa: CASSLATGHGNTIYF
CDR3nt: TGTGCCAGCAGCTTAGCGACAGGGCATGGAAACACCATATATTTT

v_gene: TRBV7-9
j_gene: TRBJ1-1
d_gene: .
abundance: .
CDR3aa: CASSLTGRVGTEAFF
CDR3nt: TGTGCCAGCAGCCTGACCGGGAGGGTGGGGACTGAAGCTTTCTTT

v_gene: TRBV5-1
j_gene: TRBJ2-7
d_gene: TRBD2
abundance: .
CDR3aa: CASSSGRAGGSYEQYF
CDR3nt: TGCGCCAGCAGCTCGGGGAGAGCGGGGGGCTCCTACGAGCAGTACTTC

v_gene: TRBV11-2
j_gene: TRBJ1-1
d_gene: TRBD1
abundance: .
CDR3aa: CASSLDPGGTEAFF
CDR3nt: TGTGCCAGCAGCTTAGACCCAGGGGGGACTGAAGCTTTCTTT

v_gene: TRBV6-1
j_gene: TRBJ2-5
d_gene: .
abundance: .
CDR3aa: CASSESSGEETQYF
CDR3nt: TGTGCCAGCAGTGAGAGTAGCGGAGAAGAGACCCAGTACTTC

v_gene: TRBV2
j_gene: TRBJ1-2
d_gene: .
abundance: once
CDR3aa: CASSTDKNYGYTF
CDR3nt: TGTGCCAGCAGTACCGACAAGAACTATGGCTACACCTTC

v_gene: TRBV9
j_gene: TRBJ2-7
d_gene: .
abundance: .
CDR3aa: CASSVGGRRGSDEQYF
CDR3nt: TGTGCCAGCAGCGTAGGGGGCAGGAGGGGCTCGGACGAGCAGTACTTC